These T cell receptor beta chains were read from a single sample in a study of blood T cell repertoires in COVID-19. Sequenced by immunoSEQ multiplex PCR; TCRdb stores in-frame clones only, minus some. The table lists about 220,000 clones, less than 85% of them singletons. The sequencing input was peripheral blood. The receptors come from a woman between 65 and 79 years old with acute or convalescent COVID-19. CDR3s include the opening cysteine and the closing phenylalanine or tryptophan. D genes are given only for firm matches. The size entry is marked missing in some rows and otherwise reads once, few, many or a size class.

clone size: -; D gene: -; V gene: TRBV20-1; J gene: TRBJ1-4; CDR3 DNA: TGCAGTGCTGGGGGCGGGGAAAAACTGTTTTTT; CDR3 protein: CSAGGGEKLFF
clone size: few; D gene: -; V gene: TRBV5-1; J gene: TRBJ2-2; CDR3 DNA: -; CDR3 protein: CASILDRVDNTGELFF
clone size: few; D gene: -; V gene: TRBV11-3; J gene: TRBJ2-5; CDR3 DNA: TGTGCCAGCAGCTTAGGAGGGCGAGAAGAGACCCAGTACTTC; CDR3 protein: CASSLGGREETQYF
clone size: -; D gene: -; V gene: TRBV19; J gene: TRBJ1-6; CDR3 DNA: TGTGCCAGTAGTTCTGTCCGAAGGGGTAATAATTCACCCCTCCACTTT; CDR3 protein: CASSSVRRGNNSPLHF
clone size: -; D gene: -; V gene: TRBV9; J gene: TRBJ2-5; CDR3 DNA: TGTGCCAGCAGCCGTGACAGCCTCCTACAAGAGACCCAGTACTTC; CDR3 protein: CASSRDSLLQETQYF
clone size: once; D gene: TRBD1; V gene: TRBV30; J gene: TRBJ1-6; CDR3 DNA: TGTGCCTGGAGAGCCTCTCGGACAGGGGAACACTCACCCCTCCACTTT; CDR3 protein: CAWRASRTGEHSPLHF
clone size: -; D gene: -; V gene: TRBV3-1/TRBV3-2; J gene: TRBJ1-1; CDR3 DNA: TGTGCCAGCTCGTTCGGGGGGAACACTGAAGCTTTCTTT; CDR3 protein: CASSFGGNTEAFF
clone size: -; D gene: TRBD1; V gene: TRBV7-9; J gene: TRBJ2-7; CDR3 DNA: TGTGCCAGCAGCTTATGGGGACAGGGAGGGCAGTACTTC; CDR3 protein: CASSLWGQGGQYF
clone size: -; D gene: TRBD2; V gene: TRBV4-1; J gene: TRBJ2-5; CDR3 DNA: TGCGCCAGCAGCCGCGCTAGCGGAGACCAAGAGACCCAGTACTTC; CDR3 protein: CASSRASGDQETQYF
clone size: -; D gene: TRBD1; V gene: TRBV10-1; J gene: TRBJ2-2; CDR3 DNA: TGCGCCAGCAGTGCGGGGACAGGGATGGCCGGGGAGCTGTTTTTT; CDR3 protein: CASSAGTGMAGELFF
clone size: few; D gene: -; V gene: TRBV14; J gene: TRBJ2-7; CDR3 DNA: TGTGCCAGCAGCCCAGAAGGCGGGCTCTCCTACGAGCAGTACTTC; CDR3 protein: CASSPEGGLSYEQYF
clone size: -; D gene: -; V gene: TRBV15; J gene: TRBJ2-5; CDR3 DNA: TGTGCCACCAGCAGCTGGGGCCAAGCGGAGACCCAGTACTTC; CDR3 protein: CATSSWGQAETQYF
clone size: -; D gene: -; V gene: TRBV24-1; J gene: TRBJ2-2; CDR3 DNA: TGTGCCACCGCGGGGGACACCCACACCGGGGAGCTGTTTTTT; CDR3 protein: CATAGDTHTGELFF
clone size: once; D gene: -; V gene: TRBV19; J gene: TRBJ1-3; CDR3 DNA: TGTGCCAGTAGTAAGAGCGGCACTGGAAACACCATATATTTT; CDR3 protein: CASSKSGTGNTIYF
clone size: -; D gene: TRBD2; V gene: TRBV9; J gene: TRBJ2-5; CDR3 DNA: TGTGCCAGCAGCCCGCGCCAGGGAGGGGAGACCCAGTACTTC; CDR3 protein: CASSPRQGGETQYF
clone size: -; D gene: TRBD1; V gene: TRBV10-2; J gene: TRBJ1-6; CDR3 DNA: TGCGCCAGCACTTCCGACAGGGTCGGTTCACCCCTCCACTTT; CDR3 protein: CASTSDRVGSPLHF
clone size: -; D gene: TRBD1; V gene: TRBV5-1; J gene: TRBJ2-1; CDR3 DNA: TGCGCCAGCAGCACGGACCCTACGGGACAGAGCTACAATGAGCAGTTCTTC; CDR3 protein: CASSTDPTGQSYNEQFF
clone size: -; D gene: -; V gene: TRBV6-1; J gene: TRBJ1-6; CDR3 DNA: TGTGCCAGCAGTGAAGACCCACAGCCAGACTATAATTCACCCCTCCACTTT; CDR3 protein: CASSEDPQPDYNSPLHF
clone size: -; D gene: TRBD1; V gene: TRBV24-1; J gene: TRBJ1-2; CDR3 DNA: TGTGCCACCAGGGAAACCGGGACAGGGGCCGCTTTAACCTTC; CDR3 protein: CATRETGTGAALTF
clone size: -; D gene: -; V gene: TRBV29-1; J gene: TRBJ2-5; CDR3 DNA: TGCAGCGTTGGAAGCCACCTTCAAGAGACCCAGTACTTC; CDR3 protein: CSVGSHLQETQYF
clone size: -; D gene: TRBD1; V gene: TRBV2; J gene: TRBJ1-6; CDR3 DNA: TGTGCCAGCAGAGATGGACAGGGGATAGGACCCCTCCACTTT; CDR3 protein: CASRDGQGIGPLHF
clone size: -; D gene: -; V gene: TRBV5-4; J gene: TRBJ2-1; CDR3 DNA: TGTGCCAGCAGCCCCTTAAACTTAGAGGGTGAGCAGTTCTTC; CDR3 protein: CASSPLNLEGEQFF
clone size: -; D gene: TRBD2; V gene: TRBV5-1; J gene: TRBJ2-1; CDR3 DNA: TGCGCCAGCAGCTTGGACGGGGGGGCCAATGAGCAGTTCTTC; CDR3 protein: CASSLDGGANEQFF
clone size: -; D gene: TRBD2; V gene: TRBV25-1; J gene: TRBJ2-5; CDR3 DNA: TGTGCCAGCAGCGAACTAGCGGTGTACCAAGAGACCCAGTACTTC; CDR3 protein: CASSELAVYQETQYF
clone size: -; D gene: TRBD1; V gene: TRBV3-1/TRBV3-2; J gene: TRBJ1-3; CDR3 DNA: TGTGCCAGCAGCCAATCATCCGGGACAGACACCATATATTTT; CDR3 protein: CASSQSSGTDTIYF
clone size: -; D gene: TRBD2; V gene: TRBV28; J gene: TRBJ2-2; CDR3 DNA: TGTGCCAGCAGAGCATCCGGGACTAGCGGACCCGGGGAGCTGTTTTTT; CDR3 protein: CASRASGTSGPGELFF
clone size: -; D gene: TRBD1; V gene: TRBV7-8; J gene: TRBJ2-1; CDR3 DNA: TGTGCCAGCAGCTCGGGACAGGGACCCTACAATGAGCAGTTCTTC; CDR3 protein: CASSSGQGPYNEQFF
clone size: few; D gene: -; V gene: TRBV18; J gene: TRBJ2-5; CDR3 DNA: TGTGCCAGCTCACTTCGACAGGATACAGAGACCCAGTACTTC; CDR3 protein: CASSLRQDTETQYF
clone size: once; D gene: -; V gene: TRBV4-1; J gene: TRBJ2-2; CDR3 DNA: TGCGCCAGCAGCCCGGGGGGTGGACAGGGTGTCGGGGAGCTGTTTTTT; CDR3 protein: CASSPGGGQGVGELFF
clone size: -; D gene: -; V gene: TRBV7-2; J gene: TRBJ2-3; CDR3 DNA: TGTGCCAGCAGCTTAACGCAGTTAGATACGCAGTATTTT; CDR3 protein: CASSLTQLDTQYF
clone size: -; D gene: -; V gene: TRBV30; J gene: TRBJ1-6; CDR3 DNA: TGTGCCTGGAGTGTACGGAATTCACCCCTCCACTTT; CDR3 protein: CAWSVRNSPLHF
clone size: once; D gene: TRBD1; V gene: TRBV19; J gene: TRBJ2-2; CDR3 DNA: TGTGCCAGTAGGGAAGGGACAGGGTACGCCGGGGAGCTGTTTTTT; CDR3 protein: CASREGTGYAGELFF
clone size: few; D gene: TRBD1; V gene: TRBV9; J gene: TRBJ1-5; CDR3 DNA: TGTGCCAGCAGCGTCGGGGACAGGGGTCAGCCCCAGCATTTT; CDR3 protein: CASSVGDRGQPQHF
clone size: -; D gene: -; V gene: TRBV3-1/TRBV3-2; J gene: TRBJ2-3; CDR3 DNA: TGTGCCAGCAGCCCCCCTTGGGCTTCCGCTGACACAGATACGCAGTATTTT; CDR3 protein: CASSPPWASADTDTQYF
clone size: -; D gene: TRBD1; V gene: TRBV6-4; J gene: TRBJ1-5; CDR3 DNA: TGTGCCAGCAGTGAAATAGGACAGGGGAACAATCAGCCCCAGCATTTT; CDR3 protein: CASSEIGQGNNQPQHF
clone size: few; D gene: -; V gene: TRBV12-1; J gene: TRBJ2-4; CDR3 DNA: TGTGCCAGCAGCTTTGTAGGACTAGACATTCAGTACTTC; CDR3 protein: CASSFVGLDIQYF
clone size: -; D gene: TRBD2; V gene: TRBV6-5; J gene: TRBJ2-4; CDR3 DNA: TGTGCCAGCAGTTACTCGGGCGGGGGAAACATTCAGTACTTC; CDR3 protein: CASSYSGGGNIQYF
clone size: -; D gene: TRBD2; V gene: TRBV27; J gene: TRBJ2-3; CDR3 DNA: TGTGCCAGCAGTCTAGCGGGGGACACAGATACGCAGTATTTT; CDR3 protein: CASSLAGDTDTQYF
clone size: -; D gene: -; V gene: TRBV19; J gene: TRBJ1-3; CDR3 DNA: TGTGCCAGTAGTATAGTCGGTGCGGAACTATTCTCTGGAAACACCATATATTTT; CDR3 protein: CASSIVGAELFSGNTIYF
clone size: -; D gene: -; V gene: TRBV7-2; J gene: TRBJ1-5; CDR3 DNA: TGTGCCAGCAGCTTAGTGGCAGGCAATCAGCCCCAGCATTTT; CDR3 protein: CASSLVAGNQPQHF
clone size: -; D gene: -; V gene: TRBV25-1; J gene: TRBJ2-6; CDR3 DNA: TGTGCCAGCAGTGAATCTATTTCTGGGGCCAACGTCCTGACTTTC; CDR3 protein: CASSESISGANVLTF
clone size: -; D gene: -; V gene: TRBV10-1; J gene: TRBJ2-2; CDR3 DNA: TGCGCCAGCAGTGGGACACAAGCCGGGGAGCTGTTTTTT; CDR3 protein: CASSGTQAGELFF
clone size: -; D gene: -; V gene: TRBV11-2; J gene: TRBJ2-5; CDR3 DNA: TGTGCCAGCAGCTTAGTTGCGGGGAACGGGGACGTTTACTTC; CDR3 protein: CASSLVAGNGDVYF
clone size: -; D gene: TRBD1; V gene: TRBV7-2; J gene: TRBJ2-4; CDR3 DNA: TGTGCCAGCAGCTGGTCCGGGACAGGGCAAAACATTCAGTACTTC; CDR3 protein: CASSWSGTGQNIQYF
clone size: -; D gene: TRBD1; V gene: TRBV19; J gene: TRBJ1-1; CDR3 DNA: TGTGCCAGCGACAACAGGGGGCAGGGCACTGAAGCTTTCTTT; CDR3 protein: CASDNRGQGTEAFF
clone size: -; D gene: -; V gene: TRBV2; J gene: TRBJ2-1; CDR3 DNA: TGTGCCAGCAGTCGGACTTCCCGACCCGACAATGAGCAGTTCTTC; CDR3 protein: CASSRTSRPDNEQFF
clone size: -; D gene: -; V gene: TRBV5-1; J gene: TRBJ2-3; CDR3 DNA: TGCGCCAGCAGCTTCCCGGGAGTAGATACGCAGTATTTT; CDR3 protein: CASSFPGVDTQYF
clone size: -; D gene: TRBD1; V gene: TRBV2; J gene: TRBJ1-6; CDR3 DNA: TGTGCCAGCAGTTACCGTACAGGGGATCGTTCCCTCCACTTT; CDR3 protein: CASSYRTGDRSLHF
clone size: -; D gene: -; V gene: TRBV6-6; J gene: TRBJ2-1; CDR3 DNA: TGTGCCAGCAGTTCACTCGTTAATGAGCAGTTCTTC; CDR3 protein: CASSSLVNEQFF
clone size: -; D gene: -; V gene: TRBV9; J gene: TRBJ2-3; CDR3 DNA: TGTGCCAGCAGCGCTATGTCGCAGGCAGATACGCAGTATTTT; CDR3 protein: CASSAMSQADTQYF
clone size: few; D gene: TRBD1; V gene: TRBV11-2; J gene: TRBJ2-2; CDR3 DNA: TGTGCCAGCAGGGGGTACAGGGGGGCCGGGGAGCTGTTTTTT; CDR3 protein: CASRGYRGAGELFF
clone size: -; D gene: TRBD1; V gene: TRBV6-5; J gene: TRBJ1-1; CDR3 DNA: TGTGCCAGCAGCGGCCTACCCGGGACAGGGGTCGAAGCTTTCTTT; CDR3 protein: CASSGLPGTGVEAFF
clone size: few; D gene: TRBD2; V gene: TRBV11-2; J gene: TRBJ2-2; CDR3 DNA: TGTGCCAGCAGCTTAGATGCCGAGCGGGGGGGCCATTCCGGGGAGCTGTTTTTT; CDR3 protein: CASSLDAERGGHSGELFF
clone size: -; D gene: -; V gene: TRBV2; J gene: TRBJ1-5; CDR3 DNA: TGTGCCAGCAAGTTACAAGGGGATAGCAATCAGCCCCAGCATTTT; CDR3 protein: CASKLQGDSNQPQHF
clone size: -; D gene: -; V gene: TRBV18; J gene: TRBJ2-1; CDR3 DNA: TGTGCCAGCTCACCCCAACGGTCTGGTGAGCAGTTCTTC; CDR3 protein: CASSPQRSGEQFF
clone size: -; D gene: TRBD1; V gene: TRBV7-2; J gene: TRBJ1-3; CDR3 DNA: TGTGCCAGCAGCTTTTTGGGACAGGGGCAAACTGGAAACACCATATATTTT; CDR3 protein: CASSFLGQGQTGNTIYF
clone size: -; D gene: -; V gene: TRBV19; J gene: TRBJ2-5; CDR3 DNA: TGTGCCAGTAGTATCTCGAGGGAGACCCAGTACTTC; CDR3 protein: CASSISRETQYF